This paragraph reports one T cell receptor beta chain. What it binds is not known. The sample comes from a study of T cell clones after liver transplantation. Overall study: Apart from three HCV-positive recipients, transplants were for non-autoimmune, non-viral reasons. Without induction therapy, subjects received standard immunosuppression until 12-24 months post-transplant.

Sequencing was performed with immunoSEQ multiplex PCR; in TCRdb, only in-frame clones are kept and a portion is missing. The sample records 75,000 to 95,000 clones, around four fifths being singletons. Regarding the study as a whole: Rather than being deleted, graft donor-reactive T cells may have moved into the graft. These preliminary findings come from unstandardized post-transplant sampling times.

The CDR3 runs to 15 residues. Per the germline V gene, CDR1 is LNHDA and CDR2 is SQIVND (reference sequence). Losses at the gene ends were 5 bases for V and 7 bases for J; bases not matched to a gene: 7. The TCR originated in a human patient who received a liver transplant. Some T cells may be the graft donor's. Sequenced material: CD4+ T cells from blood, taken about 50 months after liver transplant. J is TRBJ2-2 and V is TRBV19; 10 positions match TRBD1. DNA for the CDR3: TGTGCCAGTAGTGAGACAGGGGGCGCAGTCGGGGAGCTGTTTTTT. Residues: CASSETGGAVGELFF.